A selection of T cell receptor beta chains follows, all from one sample in a study of CD8 T cells in ankylosing spondylitis. TCRdb re-called the 5' RACE reads with MiXCR, one entry per CDR3 protein. Among over 100,000 distinct CDR3 sequences listed, roughly 11% were seen once. Sequencing was performed on blood, either unsorted or a sorted T cell fraction (not recorded which). The receptor source for this set is a female donor with ankylosing spondylitis or in good health (not recorded which). Both conserved end residues are part of each CDR3. D genes are given only for firm matches. Clone size is shown for a subset of rows, as once, few, many or a class of expanded clone.

cdr3_length	clone_size	d_call	v_call	j_call	cdr3_nt	cdr3_aa
14	NA	TRBD2	TRBV7-9	TRBJ2-2	TGTGCCAGCGCCGGGACTAGCAGTACCGGGGAGCTGTTTTTT	CASAGTSSTGELFF
15	many	NA	TRBV7-2	TRBJ2-1	TGTGCCAGCAGCTTAGGCTTACGGGACCACAATGAGCAGTTCTTC	CASSLGLRDHNEQFF
16	many	NA	TRBV7-9	TRBJ2-7	TGTGCCAGCAGCTTCCCTAGCGCAAAGAGCTCCTACGAGCAGTACTTC	CASSFPSAKSSYEQYF
15	many	NA	TRBV10-3	TRBJ1-5	TGTGCCATCAGGAAGACAGGAGATAGCAATCAGCCCCAGCATTTT	CAIRKTGDSNQPQHF
16	many	NA	TRBV20-1	TRBJ2-5	TGCAGTGCTCCCTCCGCCTGGCATGGAGGGCAAGAGACCCAGTACTTC	CSAPSAWHGGQETQYF
13	few	NA	TRBV13	TRBJ1-1	TGTGCCAGCAGCTCGGACACGAACACTGAAGCTTTCTTT	CASSSDTNTEAFF
13	NA	TRBD1	TRBV24-1	TRBJ1-1	TGTGCCACCAGTGATGCCGGGACAGACGGGGCTTTCTTT	CATSDAGTDGAFF
14	few	NA	TRBV28	TRBJ1-5	TGTGCCAGCAGCTCACAGGGTTACAATCAGCCCCAGCATTTT	CASSSQGYNQPQHF
14	many	NA	TRBV12-3/TRBV12-4	TRBJ1-5	TGTGCCAGCAGTCCGGCGTTCTCCAATCAGCCCCAGCATTTT	CASSPAFSNQPQHF
13	many	NA	TRBV2	TRBJ2-2	TGTGCCAGCAGTAAACAGGGCACCGGGGAGCTGTTTTTT	CASSKQGTGELFF
16	few	TRBD2	TRBV18	TRBJ2-7	TGTGCCAGCTCACCCGTACTGGACGGGGGGGGCAACGAGCAGTACTTC	CASSPVLDGGGNEQYF
16	many	TRBD2	TRBV3-1	TRBJ2-1	TGTGCCAGCAGCCTAACGGGACTAGCCCACCCAGGGGAGCAGTTCTTC	CASSLTGLAHPGEQFF
12	many	NA	TRBV2	TRBJ2-1	TGTGCCAGCAGTATAGACCGCAATGAGCAGTTCTTC	CASSIDRNEQFF
13	NA	NA	TRBV12-3/TRBV12-4	TRBJ2-3	TGTGCCACCGCGTTTTTTAGCACAGATACGCAGTATTTT	CATAFFSTDTQYF
14	many	NA	TRBV5-1	TRBJ1-1	TGCGCCAGCAGCTTGGAAGGGAGTAGAACTGAAGCTTTCTTT	CASSLEGSRTEAFF
14	many	NA	TRBV20-1	TRBJ2-1	TGCAGTGCTAGGGGTTGGCAATCCTACAATGAGCAGTTCTTC	CSARGWQSYNEQFF
13	many	NA	TRBV7-2	TRBJ1-1	TGTGCCAGCAGCACGACACAGATCACTGAAGCTTTCTTT	CASSTTQITEAFF
15	many	NA	TRBV6-1	TRBJ2-1	TGTGCCAGCAGCGTTCTAAAGGGGTCCTACAATGAGCAGTTCTTC	CASSVLKGSYNEQFF
15	many	NA	TRBV5-1	TRBJ2-1	TGCGCCAGCAGCCCGAAAACTTCTAGGGGGAATGAGCAGTTCTTC	CASSPKTSRGNEQFF
15	few	TRBD2	TRBV12-3/TRBV12-4	TRBJ2-3	TGTGCCAGCAGGGACGGGACTATCTGGACAGATACGCAGTATTTT	CASRDGTIWTDTQYF
14	many	TRBD1	TRBV5-1	TRBJ2-3	TGCGCCAGCAGCTTGGACAGGGGGACAGATACGCAGTATTTT	CASSLDRGTDTQYF
19	few	NA	TRBV3-1	TRBJ2-2	TGTGCCTGCAGCCAAGATTCGGTAGGGGACTTGACTTCACCCGGGGAGCTGTTTTTT	CACSQDSVGDLTSPGELFF
15	NA	NA	TRBV7-8	TRBJ2-3	TGTGCCAGCAGCTTCCAAGAGGGGGTCAAAGATACGCAGTATTTT	CASSFQEGVKDTQYF
13	many	NA	TRBV6-1	TRBJ1-6	TGTGCCAGCAATGGGCCGTTGCCATCACCCCTCCACTTT	CASNGPLPSPLHF
12	many	NA	TRBV20-1	TRBJ2-7	TGCAGTGCGGTCGACAAAGCCATTCAGCAGTACTTC	CSAVDKAIQQYF
14	many	TRBD2	TRBV7-9	TRBJ2-3	TGTGCCAGCAGAGCGGGACTTCCCACAGATACGCAGTATTTT	CASRAGLPTDTQYF
14	many	NA	TRBV30	TRBJ1-2	TGTGCCTGGAGTCTCCATGGGGCGAACTATGGCTACACCTTC	CAWSLHGANYGYTF
13	many	NA	TRBV7-8	TRBJ2-5	TGTGCCAGCAGTGGCAGTGAGATGGAGACCCAGTACTTC	CASSGSEMETQYF
14	many	NA	TRBV9	TRBJ1-1	TGTGCCAGCAGCGACCTAAGAGGGAACACTGAAGCTTTCTTT	CASSDLRGNTEAFF
15	many	NA	TRBV28	TRBJ1-1	TGTGCCAGCAGTCCCGGGGCCGCGGGAGGGACTGAAGCTTTCTTT	CASSPGAAGGTEAFF
15	many	NA	TRBV18	TRBJ2-3	TGTGCCAGCTCACCGAGGGGGTTCGGCACAGATACGCAGTATTTT	CASSPRGFGTDTQYF
14	many	NA	TRBV5-1	TRBJ2-3	TGCGCCAGCAGCTTAGGGACATCGGCAGATACGCAGTATTTT	CASSLGTSADTQYF
16	many	NA	TRBV27	TRBJ2-1	TGTGCCAGCAGTTCAGATTTGAGGAGCTCCTACAATGAGCAGTTCTTC	CASSSDLRSSYNEQFF
14	many	NA	TRBV12-3/TRBV12-4	TRBJ1-2	TGTGCCAGCAGCCGCGACAGAATCCCCTATGGCTACACCTTC	CASSRDRIPYGYTF
16	many	NA	TRBV7-9	TRBJ2-2	TGTGCCAGCAGCCCACGACAGAGCGCGAACACCGGGGAGCTGTTTTTT	CASSPRQSANTGELFF
14	many	NA	TRBV30	TRBJ1-5	TGTGCCTGGAGCGTGCACAGGGCGAATCAGCCCCAGCATTTT	CAWSVHRANQPQHF
15	NA	TRBD2	TRBV2	TRBJ2-2	TGTGCCAGCAGTCCTAGCGGGACGAACACCGGGGAGCTGTTTTTT	CASSPSGTNTGELFF
14	NA	TRBD1	TRBV5-1	TRBJ1-5	TGCGCCAGCAGCGCGGACAGGGGGGGCCAGCCCCAGCATTTT	CASSADRGGQPQHF
13	many	NA	TRBV13	TRBJ1-1	TGTGCCAGCAGCTTAGCGCAGGGCGGTGAAGCTTTCTTT	CASSLAQGGEAFF
16	many	TRBD2	TRBV12-3/TRBV12-4	TRBJ2-1	TGTGCCAGCAGCCTCACCCTGGGGGGGGACCGTAATGAGCAGTTCTTC	CASSLTLGGDRNEQFF
15	many	NA	TRBV5-1	TRBJ2-6	TGCGCCAGCAGCTTTGACATGAGAGGGGCCAACGTCCTGACTTTC	CASSFDMRGANVLTF
14	many	NA	TRBV28	TRBJ2-1	TGTGCCAGCAGTCCCTACAGGGCTTACAATGAGCAGTTCTTC	CASSPYRAYNEQFF
16	many	TRBD2	TRBV20-1	TRBJ2-5	TGCAGTGCTAGAGATGGGAGGCTAGCGGGAGTGGAGACCCAGTACTTC	CSARDGRLAGVETQYF
11	few	TRBD2	TRBV6-1	TRBJ2-1	TGTGGACTAGCGGGTTACAATGAGCAGTTCTTC	CGLAGYNEQFF
14	many	NA	TRBV7-9	TRBJ1-1	TGTGCCAGCAGCTACCAGGGAAGGAACACTGAAGCTTTCTTT	CASSYQGRNTEAFF
15	many	TRBD2	TRBV5-1	TRBJ2-1	TGCGCCAGCAGCTTGTCGCTGATGGGGGAGGGTGAGCAGTTCTTC	CASSLSLMGEGEQFF
15	many	NA	TRBV20-1	TRBJ2-3	TGCAGTGCTAGAGGTTCTTCGGCTAGCACAGATACGCAGTATTTT	CSARGSSASTDTQYF
14	NA	NA	TRBV30	TRBJ1-1	TGTGCCGTCGCGGGGGAGGGGCCGTCGGATGAAGCTTTCTTT	CAVAGEGPSDEAFF
13	NA	NA	TRBV6-5	TRBJ2-7	TGTGCCAGCAGTTACTCGATAGACTACGAGCAGTACTTC	CASSYSIDYEQYF
14	many	NA	TRBV28	TRBJ1-1	TGTGCCAGCAGTTTTATCTCGGTGAACACTGAAGCTTTCTTT	CASSFISVNTEAFF
14	many	NA	TRBV5-1	TRBJ1-2	TGCGCCAGCAGCCCCCCCGGACAGACATATGGCTACACCTTC	CASSPPGQTYGYTF
14	NA	NA	TRBV10-3	TRBJ2-2	TGTGCCATCCAGGGTACAGAGAACACCGGGGAGCTGTTTTTT	CAIQGTENTGELFF
12	many	NA	TRBV5-5	TRBJ2-1	TGTGCCAGCAGCTTATCAGATTTGGGGCAGTTCTTC	CASSLSDLGQFF
10	many	NA	TRBV28	TRBJ2-7	TGTGCCAGCAGCCCAGGCGAGCAGTACTTC	CASSPGEQYF
15	many	NA	TRBV7-2	TRBJ2-3	TGTGCCAGCAGCCTCTCCGTCAGAACCACAGATACGCAGTATTTT	CASSLSVRTTDTQYF
16	NA	TRBD2	TRBV5-1	TRBJ2-3	TGCGCCAGCAGCTTGGCCCGGACTAGCGGCACAGATACGCAGTATTTT	CASSLARTSGTDTQYF
15	many	NA	TRBV6-5	TRBJ1-2	TGTGCCAGCAGTTACTCCTCCCCCTGGGACTATGGCTACACCTTC	CASSYSSPWDYGYTF
16	many	NA	TRBV5-5	TRBJ1-5	TGTGCCAGCAGCTTGGGGCATACGGGTGGCAATCAGCCCCAGCATTTT	CASSLGHTGGNQPQHF
16	many	TRBD2	TRBV29-1	TRBJ2-3	TGCAGCGCAACCGGGACTAGCGGGGGGTATGCAGATACGCAGTATTTT	CSATGTSGGYADTQYF